This T cell receptor beta chain was captured in a study of post-analysis software for immune sequencing data (dated by TCRdb to between 2014 and 2017). Study-level background: The recorded disease courses included relapsing-remitting, secondary progressive and progressive-relapsing multiple sclerosis, and some patients had no subtype annotation. The patient repertoires were compared against fewer than twelve previously published healthy control repertoires obtained from donors aged about 6 to 28 years. A subset of samples was prepared in parallel using single-end sample barcoding, then pooled and co-amplified after Illumina adapter ligation.

Comment on this clonotype: No cognate antigen has been identified for it. Base qualities are not recorded, but no much larger clone differs from it by a single base.

To demonstrate the VDJtools post-analysis software, TCR beta repertoires were profiled from the peripheral blood of 13 young patients with multiple sclerosis. The multiple sclerosis patients were children and adolescents between roughly 6 and 17 years of age. The paper's findings and limits, for the study overall: When samples were clustered directly using the F measure, samples prepared in the same batch co-clustered strongly, which prompted a batch-effect correction. The multiple sclerosis patient group was slightly younger than the control group. Compared with controls, multiple sclerosis patients had significantly lower normalized Chao1 diversity, a finding suggesting substantial peripheral T-cell clonal expansion. Patients showed significantly higher frequencies than controls for a few TRBV segments, among them TRBV5-6, TRBV5-1 and TRBV20-1.

Libraries were made using PCR. Sequencing instrument: Illumina HiSeq 2500. To reduce PCR and sequencing biases, unique molecular identifiers were incorporated into the TCR beta cDNA libraries. Every 1 to 10 million input T cells yielded roughly 0.5 million cDNA molecules, meaning each molecule approximated one T cell. The patient libraries were prepared and sequenced using the same protocol as the earlier healthy control dataset. Samples belonging to the same batch were prepared together, multiplexed and sequenced on a shared HiSeq lane. From the authors' description of their analysis: MIGEC handled the raw barcoded reads, throwing out single-read molecular identifier groups before consensus assembly and CDR3 extraction. Clonotype tables were post-analysed with VDJtools, normalizing diversity by down-sampling all datasets to the smallest sample size. In repertoire overlap clustering, CDR3 amino acid sequences, but not nucleotide sequences, were matched to correct batch-related cross-sample contamination. TCRdb itself trimmed the public reads at Q25 with fastp, ran MiXCR and retained productive beta chains. Each entry merges the rows of one CDR3 protein and shows their most common DNA and genes. TCRdb's processing, not the authors' own work, is the source of the V and J calls. Recorded for this sample are approximately 570,000 distinct CDR3 sequences; 44% of them occurred a single time. The ten largest clones capture under 2% of the sample.

Trimmed from V: 0 bases; trimmed from J: 5 bases; junction bases lacking a gene match: 3. CDR1 and CDR2, per the germline V gene, are MNHEY and SVGEGT. The CDR3 holds 14 amino acids from the cysteine to the phenylalanine. Just CDR3 DNA is preserved here, 42 bases in frame from base 1. The source is a girl aged 5 to 17 with multiple sclerosis. The chain links TRBV6-2 or TRBV6-3 with TRBJ1-2, with 7 bases in between that match TRBD1. The sample was blood. The DNA sequence is as follows: TGTGCCAGCAGTTACTCCGGGACAGAATATGGCTACACCTTC. This is translated as CASSYSGTEYGYTF.